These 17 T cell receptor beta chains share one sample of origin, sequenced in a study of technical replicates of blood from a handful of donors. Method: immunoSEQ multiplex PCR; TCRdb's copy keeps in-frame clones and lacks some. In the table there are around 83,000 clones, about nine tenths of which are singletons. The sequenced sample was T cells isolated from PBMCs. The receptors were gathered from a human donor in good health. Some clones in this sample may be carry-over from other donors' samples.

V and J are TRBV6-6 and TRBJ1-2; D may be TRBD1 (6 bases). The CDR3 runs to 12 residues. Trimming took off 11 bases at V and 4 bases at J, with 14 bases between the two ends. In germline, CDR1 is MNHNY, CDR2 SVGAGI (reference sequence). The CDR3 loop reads CAGDGGAYGYTF. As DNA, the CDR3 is TGTGCCGGAGATGGGGGGGCCTATGGCTACACCTTC.

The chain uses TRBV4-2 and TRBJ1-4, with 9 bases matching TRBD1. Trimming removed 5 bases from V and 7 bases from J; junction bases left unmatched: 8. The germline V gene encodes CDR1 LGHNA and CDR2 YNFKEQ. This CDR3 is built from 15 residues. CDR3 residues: CASSSSGTGPEKLFF. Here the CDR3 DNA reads TGTGCCAGCAGCTCCTCCGGGACAGGGCCTGAAAAACTGTTTTTT.

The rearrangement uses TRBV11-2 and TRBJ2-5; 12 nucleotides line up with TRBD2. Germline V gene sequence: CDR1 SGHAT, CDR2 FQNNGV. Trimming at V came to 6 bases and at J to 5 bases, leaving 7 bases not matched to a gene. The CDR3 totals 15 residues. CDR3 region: CASRLAGGLQETQYF. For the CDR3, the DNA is TGTGCCAGCAGACTAGCGGGAGGTTTACAGGAGACCCAGTACTTC. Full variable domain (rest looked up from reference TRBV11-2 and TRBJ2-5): EAGVAQSPRYKIIEKRQSVAFWCNPISGHATLYWYQQILGQGPKLLIQFQNNGVVDDSQLPKDRFSAERLKGVDSTLKIQPAKLEDSAVYLCASRLAGGLQETQYFGPGTRLLVL.

This chain's CDR3 is CASSVGGQPNTEAFF. The CDR3 DNA reads TGTGCCAGCAGCGTAGGGGGGCAACCTAACACTGAAGCTTTCTTT. V gene TRBV9 combines with J gene TRBJ1-1, with D perhaps TRBD1 (6 bases). This CDR3 is built from 15 residues. Germline V gives CDR1 SGDLS, CDR2 YYNGEE. V lost 0 bases to trimming and J lost 2 bases, with 11 bases between them.

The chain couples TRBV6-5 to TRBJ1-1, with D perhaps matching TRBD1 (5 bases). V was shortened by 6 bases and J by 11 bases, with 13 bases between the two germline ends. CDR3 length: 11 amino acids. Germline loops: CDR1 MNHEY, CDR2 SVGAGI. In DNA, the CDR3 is TGTGCCAGCAGGGGAGGGGTTCAGGCTTTCTTT. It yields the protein CASRGGVQAFF.

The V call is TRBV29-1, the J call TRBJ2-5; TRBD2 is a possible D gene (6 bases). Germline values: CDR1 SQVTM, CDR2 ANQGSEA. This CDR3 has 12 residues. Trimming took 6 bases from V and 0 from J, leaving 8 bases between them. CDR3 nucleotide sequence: TGCAGCGTACGGGAGTACCAAGAGACCCAGTACTTC. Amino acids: CSVREYQETQYF.

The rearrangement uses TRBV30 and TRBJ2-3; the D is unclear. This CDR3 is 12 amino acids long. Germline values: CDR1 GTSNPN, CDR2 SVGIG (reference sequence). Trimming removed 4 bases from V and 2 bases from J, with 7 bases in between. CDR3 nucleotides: TGTGCCTGGACTATTTCCACAGATACGCAGTATTTT. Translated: CAWTISTDTQYF.

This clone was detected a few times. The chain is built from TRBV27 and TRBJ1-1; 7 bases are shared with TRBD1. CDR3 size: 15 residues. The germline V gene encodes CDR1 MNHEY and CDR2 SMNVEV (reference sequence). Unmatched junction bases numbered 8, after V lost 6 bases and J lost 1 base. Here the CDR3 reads CASSSRRDRNTEAFF. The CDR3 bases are TGTGCCAGCAGCTCCCGCCGGGACAGGAACACTGAAGCTTTCTTT.

This CDR3 reads CASSMDSLSGDTQYF. Written as DNA, the CDR3 is TGTGCCAGCAGCATGGACTCTCTCTCGGGAGATACGCAGTATTTT. The rearrangement links TRBV11-2 to TRBJ2-3; the D gene is possibly TRBD2 (5 bases). The CDR3 covers 15 residues. Germline V gene data show CDR1 as SGHAT and CDR2 as FQNNGV. The germline V and J ends were trimmed by 5 bases and 5 bases, with 17 bases remaining between them.

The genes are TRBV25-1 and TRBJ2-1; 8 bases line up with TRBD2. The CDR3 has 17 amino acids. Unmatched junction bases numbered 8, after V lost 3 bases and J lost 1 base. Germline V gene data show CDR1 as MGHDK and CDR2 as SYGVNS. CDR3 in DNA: TGTGCCAGCAGTGACCCGGAGCGGGAGACATCCTACAATGAGCAGTTCTTC. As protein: CASSDPERETSYNEQFF.

The CDR3 DNA is TGTGCCAGCAGCCTATCAGGGGGTATGGAGCCCCAGCATTTT. Translation gives CASSLSGGMEPQHF. The V call is TRBV14, the J call TRBJ1-5; 7 bases map to TRBD1. Germline V gives CDR1 SGHDN, CDR2 FVKESK. The CDR3 consists of 14 residues. V dropped 4 bases and J dropped 8; count of bases not matched to a gene: 8.

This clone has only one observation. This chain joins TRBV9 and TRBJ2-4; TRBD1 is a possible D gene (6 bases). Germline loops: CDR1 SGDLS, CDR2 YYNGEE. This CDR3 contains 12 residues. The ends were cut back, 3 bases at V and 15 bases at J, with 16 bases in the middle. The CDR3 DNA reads TGTGCCAGCAGCGGTGAACAGGGATCAAGGTACTTC. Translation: CASSGEQGSRYF.

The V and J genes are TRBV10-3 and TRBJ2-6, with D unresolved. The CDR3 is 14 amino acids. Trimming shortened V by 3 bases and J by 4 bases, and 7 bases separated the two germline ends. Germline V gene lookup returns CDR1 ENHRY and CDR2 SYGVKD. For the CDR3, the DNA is TGTGCCATCAGTGATACAGAAGGGGCCAACGTCCTGACTTTC. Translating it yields CAISDTEGANVLTF.

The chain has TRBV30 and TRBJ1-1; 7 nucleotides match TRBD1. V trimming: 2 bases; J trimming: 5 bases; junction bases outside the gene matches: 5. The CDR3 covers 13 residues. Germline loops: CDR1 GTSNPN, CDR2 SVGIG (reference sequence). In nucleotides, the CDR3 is TGTGCCTGGAGTCTGAGACAGGGAACTGAAGCTTTCTTT. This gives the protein CAWSLRQGTEAFF.

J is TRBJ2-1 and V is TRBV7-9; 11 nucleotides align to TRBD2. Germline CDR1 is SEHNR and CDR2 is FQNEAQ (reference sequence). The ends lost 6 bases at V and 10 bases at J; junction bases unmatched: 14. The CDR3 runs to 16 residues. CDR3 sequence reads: CASSPTIAGGPAEQFF. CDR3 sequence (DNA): TGTGCCAGCAGTCCGACCATAGCGGGAGGGCCAGCCGAGCAGTTCTTC.

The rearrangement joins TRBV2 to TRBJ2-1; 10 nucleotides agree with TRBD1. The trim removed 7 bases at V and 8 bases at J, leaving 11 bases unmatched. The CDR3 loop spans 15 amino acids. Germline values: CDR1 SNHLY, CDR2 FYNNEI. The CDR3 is CASTLRTGGVDEQFF. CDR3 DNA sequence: TGTGCCAGCACTCTGAGGACAGGGGGAGTAGATGAGCAGTTCTTC.

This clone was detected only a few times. The CDR3 nucleotides are TGTGCCAGCAGCTTAGGCTTTTGGCTAGCGGAAGAGACCCAGTACTTC. It is translated as CASSLGFWLAEETQYF. The chain uses TRBV13 and TRBJ2-5, with 7 bases aligning to TRBD2. This CDR3 has 16 residues. Germline V gives CDR1 PRHDT, CDR2 FYEKMQ (reference sequence). V was clipped by 0 bases and J by 3 bases; unmatched bases: 7. The full variable domain, completed using reference TRBV13 and TRBJ2-5, is AAGVIQSPRHLIKEKRETATLKCYPIPRHDTVYWYQQGPGQDPQFLISFYEKMQSDKGSIPDRFSAQQFSDYHSELNMSSLELGDSALYFCASSLGFWLAEETQYFGPGTRLLVL.